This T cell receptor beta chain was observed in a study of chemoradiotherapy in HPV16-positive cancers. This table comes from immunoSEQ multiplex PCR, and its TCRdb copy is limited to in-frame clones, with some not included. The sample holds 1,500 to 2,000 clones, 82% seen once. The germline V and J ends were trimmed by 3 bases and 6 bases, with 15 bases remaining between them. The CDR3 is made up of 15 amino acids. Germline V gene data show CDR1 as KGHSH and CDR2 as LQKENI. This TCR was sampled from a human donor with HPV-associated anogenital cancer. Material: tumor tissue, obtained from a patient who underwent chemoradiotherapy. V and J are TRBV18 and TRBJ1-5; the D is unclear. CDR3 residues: CASSPEGGLPQPQHF. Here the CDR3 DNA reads TGTGCCAGCTCACCGGAGGGAGGGCTCCCTCAGCCCCAGCATTTT. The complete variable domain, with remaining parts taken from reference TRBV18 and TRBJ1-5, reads NAGVMQNPRHLVRRRGQEARLRCSPMKGHSHVYWYRQLPEEGLKFMVYLQKENIIDESGMPKERFSAEFPKEGPSILRIQQVVRGDSAAYFCASSPEGGLPQPQHFGDGTRLSIL.